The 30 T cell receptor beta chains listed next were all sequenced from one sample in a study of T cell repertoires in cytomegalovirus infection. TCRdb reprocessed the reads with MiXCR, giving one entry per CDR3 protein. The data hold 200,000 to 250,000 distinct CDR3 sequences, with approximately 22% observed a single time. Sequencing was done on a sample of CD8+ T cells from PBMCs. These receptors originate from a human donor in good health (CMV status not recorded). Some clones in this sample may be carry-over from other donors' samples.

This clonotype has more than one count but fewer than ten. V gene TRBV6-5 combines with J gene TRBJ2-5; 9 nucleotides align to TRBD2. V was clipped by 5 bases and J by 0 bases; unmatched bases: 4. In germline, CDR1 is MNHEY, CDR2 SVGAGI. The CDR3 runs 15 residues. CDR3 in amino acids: CASSSGGPYQETQYF. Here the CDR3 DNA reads TGTGCCAGCAGTAGCGGGGGGCCGTACCAAGAGACCCAGTACTTC.

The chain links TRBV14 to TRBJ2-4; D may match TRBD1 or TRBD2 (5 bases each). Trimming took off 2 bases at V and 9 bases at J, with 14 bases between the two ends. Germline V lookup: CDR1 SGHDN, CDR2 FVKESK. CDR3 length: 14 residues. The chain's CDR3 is CASSQFRGAAIQYF. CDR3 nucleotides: TGTGCCAGCAGCCAATTTAGAGGGGCGGCCATTCAGTACTTC.

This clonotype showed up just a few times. CDR3 nucleotides: TGTGCCATCAGTGACCAAAGCCAGGACTACACTGAAGCTTTCTTT. Amino acids: CAISDQSQDYTEAFF. V gene TRBV10-3 combines with J gene TRBJ1-1; unclear D gene. V dropped 3 bases and J dropped 3 bases, with 14 bases sitting between them. Germline V gene data show CDR1 as ENHRY and CDR2 as SYGVKD. The CDR3 is made up of 15 amino acids.

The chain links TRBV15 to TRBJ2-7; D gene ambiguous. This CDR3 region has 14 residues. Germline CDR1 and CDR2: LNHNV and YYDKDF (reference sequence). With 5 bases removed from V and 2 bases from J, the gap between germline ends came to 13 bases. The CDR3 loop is CATSPRGLTYEQYF. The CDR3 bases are TGTGCCACCAGCCCCCGCGGCCTGACCTACGAGCAGTACTTC.

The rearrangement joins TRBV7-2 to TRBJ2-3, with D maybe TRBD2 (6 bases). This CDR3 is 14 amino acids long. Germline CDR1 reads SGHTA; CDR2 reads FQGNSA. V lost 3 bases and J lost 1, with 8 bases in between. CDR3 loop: CASSFIAGTDTQYF. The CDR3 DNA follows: TGTGCCAGCAGCTTTATAGCGGGCACAGATACGCAGTATTTT.

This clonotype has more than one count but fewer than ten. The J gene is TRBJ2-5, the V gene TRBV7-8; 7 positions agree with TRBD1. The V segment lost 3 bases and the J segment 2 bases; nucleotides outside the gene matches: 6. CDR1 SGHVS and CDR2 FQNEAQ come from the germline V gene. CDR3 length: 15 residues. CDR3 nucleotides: TGTGCCAGCAGCTTCCGCGACAGGGTACAAGAGACCCAGTACTTC. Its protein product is CASSFRDRVQETQYF.

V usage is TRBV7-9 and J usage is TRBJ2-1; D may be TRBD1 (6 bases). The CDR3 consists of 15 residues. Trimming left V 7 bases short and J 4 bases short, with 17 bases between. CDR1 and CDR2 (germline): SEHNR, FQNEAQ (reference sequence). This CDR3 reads CASTQAGASYNEQFF. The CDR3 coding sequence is TGTGCCAGCACCCAGGCAGGGGCCTCGTACAATGAGCAGTTCTTC.

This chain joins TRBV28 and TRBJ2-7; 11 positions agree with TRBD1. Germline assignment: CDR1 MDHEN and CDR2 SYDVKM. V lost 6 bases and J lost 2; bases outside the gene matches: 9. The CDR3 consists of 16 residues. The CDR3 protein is CASSLGQGANAYEQYF. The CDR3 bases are TGTGCCAGCAGCTTAGGACAGGGGGCTAATGCCTACGAGCAGTACTTC.

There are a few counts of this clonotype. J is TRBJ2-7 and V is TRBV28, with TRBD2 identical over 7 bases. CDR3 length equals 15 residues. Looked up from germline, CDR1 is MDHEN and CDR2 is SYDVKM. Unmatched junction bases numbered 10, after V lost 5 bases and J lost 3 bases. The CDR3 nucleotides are TGTGCCAGCAGTCCCACCTGGAGCGGGAACTACGAGCAGTACTTC. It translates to CASSPTWSGNYEQYF. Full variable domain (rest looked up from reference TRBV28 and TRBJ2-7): DVKVTQSSRYLVKRTGEKVFLECVQDMDHENMFWYRQDPGLGLRLIYFSYDVKMKEKGDIPEGYSVSREKKERFSLILESASTNQTSMYLCASSPTWSGNYEQYFGPGTRLTVT.

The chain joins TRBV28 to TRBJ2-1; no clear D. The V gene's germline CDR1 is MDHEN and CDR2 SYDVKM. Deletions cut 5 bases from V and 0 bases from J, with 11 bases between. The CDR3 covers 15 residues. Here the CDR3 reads CASSPDFSSYNEQFF. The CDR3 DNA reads TGTGCCAGCAGTCCCGACTTCAGCTCCTACAATGAGCAGTTCTTC.

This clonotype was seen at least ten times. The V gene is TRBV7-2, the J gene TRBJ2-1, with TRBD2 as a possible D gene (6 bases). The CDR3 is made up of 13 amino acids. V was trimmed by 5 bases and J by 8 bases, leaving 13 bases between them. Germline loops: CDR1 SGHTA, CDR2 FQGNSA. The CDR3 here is CASSRIGGDEQFF. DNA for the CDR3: TGTGCCAGCAGCCGTATCGGGGGAGATGAGCAGTTCTTC.

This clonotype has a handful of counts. CDR3 sequence (DNA): TGTGCCAGCAGCGCGACAGGGGTTGAAATGGTGCAGTACTTC. Protein sequence: CASSATGVEMVQYF. The V gene is TRBV2, the J gene TRBJ2-7, with 8 bases aligning to TRBD1. The germline gives CDR1 SNHLY, CDR2 FYNNEI. CDR3 length: 14 residues. The V gene end was trimmed by 6 bases and the J gene end by 9 bases; junction bases not matched to a gene: 13.

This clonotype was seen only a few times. The CDR3 region has the DNA TGTGCCAGTGGGTATGGCTACACCTTC. Protein product: CASGYGYTF. The chain carries TRBV9 and TRBJ1-2, with D uncertain. Germline V CDR1 and CDR2: SGDLS, YYNGEE. Trimming shortened V by 8 bases and J by 5 bases, and 4 bases separated the two germline ends. The CDR3 is made up of 9 amino acids.

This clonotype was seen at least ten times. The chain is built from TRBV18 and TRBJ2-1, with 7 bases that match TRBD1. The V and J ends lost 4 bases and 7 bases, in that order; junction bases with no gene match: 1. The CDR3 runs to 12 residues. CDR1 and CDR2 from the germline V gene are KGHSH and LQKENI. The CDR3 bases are TGTGCCAGCTCACTGGGACAGAATGAGCAGTTCTTC. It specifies CASSLGQNEQFF.

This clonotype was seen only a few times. CDR3 sequence: CASVGGQSPYEQYF. The CDR3 coding sequence is TGTGCCAGCGTGGGGGGCCAAAGCCCCTACGAGCAGTACTTC. The rearrangement uses TRBV12-3 or TRBV12-4 and TRBJ2-7; D is tentatively TRBD1 or TRBD2 (6 bases each). With 8 bases removed from V and 2 bases from J, the gap between germline ends came to 16 bases. This CDR3 has 14 residues.

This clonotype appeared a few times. For the CDR3, the DNA is TGCGCCAGCAGCCAAGAACAGCGGGGGGGCCGAGCTTACGAGCAGTACTTC. It yields the protein CASSQEQRGGRAYEQYF. This chain joins TRBV4-1 and TRBJ2-7, with TRBD2 identical over 10 bases. After removal of 0 bases from V and 4 bases from J, the junction contained 9 bases not matched to a gene. The CDR3 has 17 residues. Per germline, CDR1 MGHRA and CDR2 YSYEKL.

Written as DNA, the CDR3 is TGTGCCAGCTCACCACCGCGGGAGACCCAGTACTTC. It specifies CASSPPRETQYF. The V gene is TRBV18, the J gene TRBJ2-5; the D is unclear. Germline V CDR1 and CDR2: KGHSH, LQKENI. Between the trimmed V and J ends, which lost 0 bases and 5 bases, there was a span of 4 bases. There are 12 residues in the CDR3. Full variable domain (missing parts from reference TRBV18 and TRBJ2-5): NAGVMQNPRHLVRRRGQEARLRCSPMKGHSHVYWYRQLPEEGLKFMVYLQKENIIDESGMPKERFSAEFPKEGPSILRIQQVVRGDSAAYFCASSPPRETQYFGPGTRLLVL.

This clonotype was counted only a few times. The CDR3 bases are TGTGCCAGCAGCTTGGACGAGCGACAGGGGTACAATCAGCCCCAGCATTTT. Its protein product is CASSLDERQGYNQPQHF. The chain couples TRBV5-5 to TRBJ1-5; 8 nucleotides align to TRBD1. V dropped 0 bases and J dropped 3; count of bases not matched to a gene: 8. Germline CDR1 SGHKS, CDR2 YYEKEE (reference sequence). The CDR3 length is 17 residues.

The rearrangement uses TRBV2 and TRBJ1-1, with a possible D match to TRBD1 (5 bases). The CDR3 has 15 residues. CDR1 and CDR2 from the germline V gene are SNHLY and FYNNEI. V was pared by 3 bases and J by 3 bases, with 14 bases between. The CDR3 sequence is CASSDGGGDHTEAFF. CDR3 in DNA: TGTGCCAGCAGTGATGGGGGAGGGGACCACACTGAAGCTTTCTTT.

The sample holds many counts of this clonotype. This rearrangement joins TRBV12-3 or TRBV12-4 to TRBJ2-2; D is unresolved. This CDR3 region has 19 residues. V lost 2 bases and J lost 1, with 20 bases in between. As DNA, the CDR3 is TGTGCCAGCAGTTTAACCCCCGGGCCGTACCTGGGGAACACCGGGGAGCTGTTTTTT. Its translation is CASSLTPGPYLGNTGELFF.

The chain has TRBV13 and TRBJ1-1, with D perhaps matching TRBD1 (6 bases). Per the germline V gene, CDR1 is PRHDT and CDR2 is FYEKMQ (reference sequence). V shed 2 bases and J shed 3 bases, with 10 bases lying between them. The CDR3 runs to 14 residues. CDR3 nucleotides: TGTGCCAGCAGCTTAAGGGGGGGCGACACTGAAGCTTTCTTT. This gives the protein CASSLRGGDTEAFF.

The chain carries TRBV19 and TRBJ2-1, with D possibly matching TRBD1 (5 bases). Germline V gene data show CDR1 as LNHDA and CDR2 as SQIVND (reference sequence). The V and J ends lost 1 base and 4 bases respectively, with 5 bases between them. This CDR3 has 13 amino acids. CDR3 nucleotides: TGTGCCAGTAGTATAGCAGGGTACAATGAGCAGTTCTTC. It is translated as CASSIAGYNEQFF.

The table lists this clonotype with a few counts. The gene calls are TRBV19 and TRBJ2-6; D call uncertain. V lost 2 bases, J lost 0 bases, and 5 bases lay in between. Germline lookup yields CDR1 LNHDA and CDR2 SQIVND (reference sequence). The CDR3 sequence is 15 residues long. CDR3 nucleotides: TGTGCCAGTAGTATAAGCAACTCTGGGGCCAACGTCCTGACTTTC. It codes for CASSISNSGANVLTF.

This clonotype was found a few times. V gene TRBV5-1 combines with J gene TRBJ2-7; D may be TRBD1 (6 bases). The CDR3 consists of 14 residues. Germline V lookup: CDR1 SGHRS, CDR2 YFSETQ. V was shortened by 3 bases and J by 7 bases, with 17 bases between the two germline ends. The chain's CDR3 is CASSWTEYVFEQYF. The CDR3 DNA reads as TGCGCCAGCAGCTGGACAGAATACGTTTTTGAGCAGTACTTC. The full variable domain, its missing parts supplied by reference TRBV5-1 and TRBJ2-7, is KAGVTQTPRYLIKTRGQQVTLSCSPISGHRSVSWYQQTPGQGLQFLFEYFSETQRNKGNFPGRFSGRQFSNSRSEMNVSTLELGDSALYLCASSWTEYVFEQYFGPGTRLTVT.

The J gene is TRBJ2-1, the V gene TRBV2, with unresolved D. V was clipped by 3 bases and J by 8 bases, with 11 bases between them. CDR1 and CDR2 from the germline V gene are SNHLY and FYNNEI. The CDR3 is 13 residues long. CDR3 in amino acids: CASSEIKGYEQFF. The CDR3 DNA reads TGTGCCAGCAGTGAGATAAAGGGCTATGAGCAGTTCTTC.

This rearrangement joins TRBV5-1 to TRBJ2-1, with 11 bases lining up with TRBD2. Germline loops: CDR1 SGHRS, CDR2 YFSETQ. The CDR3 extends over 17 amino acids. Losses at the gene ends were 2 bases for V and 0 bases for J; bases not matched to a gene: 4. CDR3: CASSLTSGGLSYNEQFF. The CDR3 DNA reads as TGCGCCAGCAGCTTAACTAGCGGGGGACTCTCCTACAATGAGCAGTTCTTC.

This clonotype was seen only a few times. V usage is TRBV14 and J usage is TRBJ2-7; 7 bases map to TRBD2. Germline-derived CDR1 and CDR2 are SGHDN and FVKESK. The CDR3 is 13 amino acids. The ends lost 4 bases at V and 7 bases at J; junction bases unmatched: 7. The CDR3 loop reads CASSPRRGDEQYF. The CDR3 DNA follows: TGTGCCAGCAGCCCGCGCCGGGGGGATGAGCAGTACTTC. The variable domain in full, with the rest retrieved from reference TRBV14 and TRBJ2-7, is EAGVTQFPSHSVIEKGQTVTLRCDPISGHDNLYWYRRVMGKEIKFLLHFVKESKQDESGMPNNRFLAERTGGTYSTLKVQPAELEDSGVYFCASSPRRGDEQYFGPGTRLTVT.

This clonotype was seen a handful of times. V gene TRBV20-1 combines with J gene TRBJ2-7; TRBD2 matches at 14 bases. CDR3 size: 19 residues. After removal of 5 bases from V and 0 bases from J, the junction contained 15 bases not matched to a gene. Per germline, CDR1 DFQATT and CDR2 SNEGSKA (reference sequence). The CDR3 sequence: CSAPGLPGLAGASSYEQYF. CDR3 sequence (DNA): TGCAGTGCTCCAGGCCTTCCGGGACTAGCGGGGGCCTCCTCCTACGAGCAGTACTTC.

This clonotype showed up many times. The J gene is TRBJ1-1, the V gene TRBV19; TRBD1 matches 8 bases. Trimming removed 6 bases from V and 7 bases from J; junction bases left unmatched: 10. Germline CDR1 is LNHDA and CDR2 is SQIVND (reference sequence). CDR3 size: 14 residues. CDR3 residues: CASSARDRIYEAFF. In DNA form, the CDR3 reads TGTGCCAGTAGCGCCCGGGACAGGATTTATGAAGCTTTCTTT.

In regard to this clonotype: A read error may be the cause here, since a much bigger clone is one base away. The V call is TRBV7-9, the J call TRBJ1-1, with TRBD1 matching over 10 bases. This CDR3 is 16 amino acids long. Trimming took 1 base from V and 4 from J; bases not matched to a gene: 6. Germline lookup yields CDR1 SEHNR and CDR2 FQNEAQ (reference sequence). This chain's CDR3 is CASSLGTGGWSTEAFF. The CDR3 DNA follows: TGTGCCAGCAGCTTAGGGACAGGGGGATGGAGCACTGAAGCTTTCTTT.